These 6 T cell receptor beta chains were all obtained from the same sample, sequenced in a study of shared clonotypes between healthy human individuals. Generated by immunoSEQ multiplex PCR, the TCRdb table keeps only in-frame clones and is missing some. The sample includes about 2.1 million clones, 93% of them seen just once. Terminally differentiated effector memory CD45RA+ cells were excluded from the naive CD8 cells, which were CD45RO-negative and positively selected for CCR7. The sequencing sample was made of naive CD8+ T cells from PBMCs. The receptors come from a man younger than 35 in good health. Some clones in this sample may be carry-over from other donors' samples.

This rearrangement joins TRBV15 to TRBJ2-7, with 9 bases fitting TRBD2. In germline, CDR1 is LNHNV, CDR2 YYDKDF (reference sequence). Germline trimming cut 3 bases from V and 4 bases from J; bases unmatched to any gene: 10. This CDR3 region has 16 residues. The CDR3 spells CATSSVAGVSIYEQYF. The CDR3 DNA reads TGTGCCACCAGCAGTGTAGCGGGAGTCAGTATATACGAGCAGTACTTC.

V gene TRBV30 combines with J gene TRBJ2-1; D remains ambiguous. CDR3 size: 13 residues. CDR1 and CDR2 from the germline V gene are GTSNPN and SVGIG (reference sequence). Trimming cost V 0 bases and J 6 bases, with 9 bases left between them. This chain's CDR3 is CAWSVSPGNEQFF. In DNA, the CDR3 is TGTGCCTGGAGTGTATCTCCGGGCAATGAGCAGTTCTTC.

The chain recombines TRBV7-6 with TRBJ2-5, with 12 bases that match TRBD2. Germline CDR1 SGHVS, CDR2 FNYEAQ. The CDR3 is 16 residues long. V lost 5 bases and J lost 2; bases outside the gene matches: 6. In nucleotides, the CDR3 is TGTGCCAGCAGCCCGAGGACTAGCGGGACGCAAGAGACCCAGTACTTC. Translating it yields CASSPRTSGTQETQYF. Full variable domain (remainder filled in from reference TRBV7-6 and TRBJ2-5): GAGVSQSPRYKVTKRGQDVALRCDPISGHVSLYWYRQALGQGPEFLTYFNYEAQQDKSGLPNDRFSAERPEGSISTLTIQRTEQRDSAMYRCASSPRTSGTQETQYFGPGTRLLVL.

This rearrangement joins TRBV9 to TRBJ2-7; D may be TRBD1 or TRBD2 (5 bases each). V lost 2 bases, J lost 5 bases, and 14 bases lay in between. This CDR3 region has 14 residues. Germline CDR1 and CDR2: SGDLS and YYNGEE. The CDR3 coding sequence is TGTGCCAGCAGCGTTAGAGGGGAGTATAACGAGCAGTACTTC. Its protein product is CASSVRGEYNEQYF.

The J gene is TRBJ1-2, the V gene TRBV6-4; 10 bases align to TRBD1. CDR1 is MRHNA and CDR2 is SNTAGT in the germline V gene. Trimming removed 6 bases from V and 8 bases from J; junction bases left unmatched: 9. CDR3 length: 14 amino acids. CDR3 region: CASRASGQGVGYTF. The CDR3 bases are TGTGCCAGCAGAGCCTCCGGACAGGGGGTCGGCTACACCTTC.

The chain joins TRBV7-9 to TRBJ1-1, with D uncertain. Deletions cut 6 bases from V and 2 bases from J, with 7 bases between. CDR1 and CDR2 from the germline V gene are SEHNR and FQNEAQ (reference sequence). The CDR3 extends over 12 amino acids. The CDR3 DNA follows: TGTGCCAGCAGGCTACCTAACACTGAAGCTTTCTTT. This translates into CASRLPNTEAFF.